This TCR beta chain emerged from a study of identical twins. Broader study findings: Recombination models fit unrelated individuals' TCR alpha sharing but underestimated twins'. Excess sharing by twins proved weaker in beta out-of-frame sequences. A cross-sectional statistical analysis, not follow-up of the same donors, supported the conclusions. Memory repertoires lacked the insertion deficit that abundant cord blood beta clonotypes showed.

One entry per CDR3 protein, called by TCRdb with MiXCR from the 5' RACE reads. The sample holds around 480,000 distinct CDR3 sequences, over 12% seen once. Remarks on this clonotype: Its specificity is not known.

Germline lookup yields CDR1 SGHRS and CDR2 YFSETQ. V trimming: 4 bases; J trimming: 5 bases; junction bases outside the gene matches: 7. The CDR3 loop spans 15 amino acids. The sample was also reused in another study, on yellow fever vaccine responses in identical twins.

The V and J genes are TRBV5-1 and TRBJ1-2; 11 bases agree with TRBD1. Specimen: CD4+ T cells sorted from blood. The receptor comes from a woman aged 18-29 years in good health. In DNA, the CDR3 is TGCGCCAGCAGCGCCGGGACAGGGGGAGAATATGGCTACACCTTC. As protein: CASSAGTGGEYGYTF.